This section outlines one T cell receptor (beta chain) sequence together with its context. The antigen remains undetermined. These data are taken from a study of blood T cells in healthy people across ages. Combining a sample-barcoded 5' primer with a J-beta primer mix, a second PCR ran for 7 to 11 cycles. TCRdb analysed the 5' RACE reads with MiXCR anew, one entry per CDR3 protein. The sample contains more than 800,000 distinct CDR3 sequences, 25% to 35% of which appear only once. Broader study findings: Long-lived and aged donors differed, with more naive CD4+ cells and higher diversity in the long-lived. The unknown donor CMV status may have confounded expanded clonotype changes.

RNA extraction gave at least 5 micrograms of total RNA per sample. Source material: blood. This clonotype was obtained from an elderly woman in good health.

As DNA, the CDR3 is TGTGCCAGCAGTTACTCGGTACAGCTTCGTGGTTCACCCCTCCACTTT. Protein: CASSYSVQLRGSPLHF. The chain is built from TRBV6-5 and TRBJ1-6; D is uncertain. This CDR3 has 16 amino acids. V was clipped by 0 bases and J by 9 bases, with 15 bases between them. Germline-derived CDR1 and CDR2 are MNHEY and SVGAGI.